This TCR beta chain was identified in a study of blood T cells in healthy people across ages. Points from the study as a whole: Per million T cells, TCR beta diversity dropped roughly linearly as age increased. PBMC samples, being unsorted, prevented any conclusive comparison of naive and antigen-experienced cells. Versus aged donors, long-lived donors had higher diversity and more naive CD4+ cells.

Through a sample-barcoded 5' primer and a J-beta primer mix, a second PCR was run for 7 to 11 cycles. TCRdb analysed the 5' RACE reads with MiXCR anew, one entry per CDR3 protein. The profile shows over 1,300,000 distinct CDR3 sequences, almost 60% of them singletons. Healthy Caucasians from Russia aged roughly 6 to 95 served as donors. On this clonotype: Its antigen is undetermined.

The CDR3 consists of 14 residues. Trimming pared 7 bases from V and 6 bases from J, leaving 15 bases between. The germline V gene has CDR1 SEHNR and CDR2 FQNEAQ (reference sequence). The clonotype originates from a man aged 18 to 29 in good health. The sequencing sample was made of blood. The V gene is TRBV7-9, the J gene TRBJ2-2; possibly TRBD2 for D (6 bases). The CDR3 is CASNLQPSAGELFF. The CDR3 DNA sequence: TGTGCCAGCAATCTACAGCCTAGCGCCGGGGAGCTGTTTTTT.